The 25 T cell receptor beta chains below come from one sample, sequenced in a study of T-cell reconstitution after alpha-beta-depleted transplantation in children. The authors prepared the TCRbeta library with unique molecular identifiers. TCRdb analysed the PCR reads with MiXCR anew, one entry per CDR3 protein. The top ten clones hold over 25% of a sample with over 200,000 distinct CDR3 sequences, roughly a tenth of them seen once. Sequencing was performed on PBMCs, taken before TCRalphabeta/CD19-depleted stem cell transplant. The receptors derive from a child younger than two with acute myeloid leukemia, due to receive a stem cell transplant.

This clonotype was seen repeatedly, ten times or more. V and J are TRBV20-1 and TRBJ2-7; TRBD1 matches at 8 bases. Germline-derived CDR1 and CDR2 are DFQATT and SNEGSKA (reference sequence). The CDR3 is 15 amino acids. Germline trimming cut 5 bases from V and 0 bases from J; bases unmatched to any gene: 9. The CDR3 sequence: CSAWTGIPSSYEQYF. CDR3 nucleotides: TGCAGTGCTTGGACAGGGATCCCCAGCTCCTACGAGCAGTACTTC.

The V and J genes are TRBV25-1 and TRBJ2-7, with D perhaps TRBD1 or TRBD2 (7 bases each). Germline CDR1 reads MGHDK; CDR2 reads SYGVNS. Trimming shortened V by 4 bases and J by 2 bases, and 12 bases separated the two germline ends. The CDR3 has 14 residues. Written as DNA, the CDR3 is TGTGCCAGCAGTGGGGGAGGGGGCACCTACGAGCAGTACTTC. This encodes CASSGGGGTYEQYF.

V and J are TRBV3-1 and TRBJ1-3; D unresolved. CDR1 and CDR2 (germline): LGHDT, YNNKEL (reference sequence). The CDR3 loop spans 14 amino acids. The CDR3 loop is CTISPQEDGNTIYF. CDR3 bases: TGTACCATCAGCCCTCAGGAGGATGGAAACACCATATATTTT.

There are many counts of this clonotype. The V and J genes are TRBV29-1 and TRBJ2-7; 9 positions agree with TRBD2. The V gene end was trimmed by 5 bases and the J gene end by 3 bases; junction bases not matched to a gene: 2. The CDR3 has 12 residues. Looked up from germline, CDR1 is SQVTM and CDR2 is ANQGSEA. The CDR3 region has the DNA TGCAGCGTTCGGACTAGCGTCTACGAGCAGTACTTC. Translating gives CSVRTSVYEQYF.

At least ten counts were recorded for this clonotype. This chain connects TRBV13 to TRBJ2-2; 10 bases align to TRBD2. The CDR3 consists of 14 residues. Germline values: CDR1 PRHDT, CDR2 FYEKMQ (reference sequence). The trim removed 8 bases at V and 5 bases at J, leaving 5 bases unmatched. This CDR3 is CASCQTSGTGELFF. CDR3 in DNA: TGTGCCAGCTGCCAGACTAGCGGGACCGGGGAGCTGTTTTTT. Drawing the rest from reference TRBV13 and TRBJ2-2, the complete variable domain is AAGVIQSPRHLIKEKRETATLKCYPIPRHDTVYWYQQGPGQDPQFLISFYEKMQSDKGSIPDRFSAQQFSDYHSELNMSSLELGDSALYFCASCQTSGTGELFFGEGSRLTVL.

This clonotype was counted many times. This chain uses TRBV9 with TRBJ2-7; the match to TRBD2 covers 11 bases. Germline assignment: CDR1 SGDLS and CDR2 YYNGEE. CDR3 length equals 18 residues. The V gene end was trimmed by 0 bases and the J gene end by 5 bases; junction bases not matched to a gene: 13. The CDR3 DNA follows: TGTGCCAGCAGCGTAGGGGTAGGACTAGCGGGTAAATTGGACGAGCAGTACTTC. It yields the protein CASSVGVGLAGKLDEQYF.

This clonotype was detected ten times or more. The rearrangement uses TRBV29-1 and TRBJ1-1; no definite D call. The length of the CDR3 is 14 residues. Germline V lookup: CDR1 SQVTM, CDR2 ANQGSEA. Trimming pared 4 bases from V and 1 base from J, leaving 13 bases between. The CDR3 here is CSVVSGNRNTEAFF. The CDR3 DNA follows: TGCAGCGTTGTCTCGGGGAACAGGAACACTGAAGCTTTCTTT.

This clonotype was seen at least ten times. The J gene is TRBJ1-6, the V gene TRBV30; D is ambiguous. Germline V CDR1 and CDR2: GTSNPN, SVGIG (reference sequence). This CDR3 has 11 residues. Trimming took 2 bases from V and 7 from J, leaving 3 bases between them. CDR3 region: CAWSLNSPLHF. DNA for the CDR3: TGTGCCTGGAGTCTGAATTCACCCCTCCACTTT.

This clonotype was detected ten times or more. This rearrangement joins TRBV20-1 to TRBJ2-5; D is uncertain. Per the germline V gene, CDR1 is DFQATT and CDR2 is SNEGSKA (reference sequence). The V end was cut by 3 bases, the J end by 4 bases, with 12 bases between. The CDR3 extends over 13 amino acids. The CDR3 reads CSASVARRETQYF. The CDR3 DNA reads TGCAGTGCTAGTGTGGCCCGGAGAGAGACCCAGTACTTC.

This clonotype was recorded at least ten times. V usage is TRBV19 and J usage is TRBJ2-5; no firm D call. V lost 6 bases, J lost 1 base, and 6 bases lay in between. This CDR3 comprises 12 residues. Germline assignment: CDR1 LNHDA and CDR2 SQIVND (reference sequence). The DNA for the CDR3 is TGTGCCAGTAGGAATTTCCAAGAGACCCAGTACTTC. It translates to CASRNFQETQYF. Drawing the rest from reference TRBV19 and TRBJ2-5, the complete variable domain is DGGITQSPKYLFRKEGQNVTLSCEQNLNHDAMYWYRQDPGQGLRLIYYSQIVNDFQKGDIAEGYSVSREKKESFPLTVTSAQKNPTAFYLCASRNFQETQYFGPGTRLLVL.

This clonotype was recorded at least ten times. This sequence joins TRBV7-6 and TRBJ2-3; tentative D call: TRBD2 (5 bases). CDR1 and CDR2 (germline): SGHVS, FNYEAQ. The CDR3 has 15 amino acids. V lost 8 bases and J lost 2, with 17 bases in between. CDR3 DNA: TGTGCCAGCGCCCGGCAAGCGGAGCTCACAGATACGCAGTATTTT. As protein: CASARQAELTDTQYF.

This clonotype was counted ten times or more. V usage is TRBV3-1 and J usage is TRBJ2-4, with unresolved D. Germline V gives CDR1 LGHDT, CDR2 YNNKEL (reference sequence). The V end lost 3 bases, the J end lost 2 bases, and 5 bases lay between the germline ends. There are 13 residues in the CDR3. The CDR3 bases are TGTGCCAGCAGCCAGGGATCCAAAAACATTCAGTACTTC. This gives the protein CASSQGSKNIQYF.

This clonotype has ten or more counts. V and J are TRBV10-3 and TRBJ1-5, with D possibly matching TRBD1 (6 bases). The germline gives CDR1 ENHRY, CDR2 SYGVKD. The CDR3 length is 13 residues. Trimming removed 4 bases from V and 10 bases from J, with 14 bases in between. The CDR3 nucleotides read TGTGCCATCAGTGGGGGCAGGGGCGATCCCCAGCATTTT. Its protein is CAISGGRGDPQHF.

This clonotype appeared many times. The chain is built from TRBV7-2 and TRBJ2-1; perhaps TRBD2 as D (6 bases). This CDR3 is 14 amino acids long. V lost 2 bases, J lost 10 bases, and 15 bases lay in between. Germline V gives CDR1 SGHTA, CDR2 FQGNSA. CDR3 loop: CASSLPAGPIEQFF. The CDR3 bases are TGTGCCAGCAGCTTACCAGCGGGTCCGATCGAGCAGTTCTTC.

The chain employs TRBV2 and TRBJ2-3; 9 bases agree with TRBD2. Germline V gene sequence: CDR1 SNHLY, CDR2 FYNNEI. The J segment lost 0 bases and the V segment lost 6 bases, leaving 10 bases of the junction unmatched. The CDR3 runs to 17 residues. The CDR3 coding sequence is TGTGCCAGCAGAATATCCCCGGGACTAGCTAGCACAGATACGCAGTATTTT. Its translation is CASRISPGLASTDTQYF. The full variable domain, its missing parts supplied by reference TRBV2 and TRBJ2-3, is EPEVTQTPSHQVTQMGQEVILRCVPISNHLYFYWYRQILGQKVEFLVSFYNNEISEKSEIFDDQFSVERPDGSNFTLKIRSTKLEDSAMYFCASRISPGLASTDTQYFGPGTRLTVL.

Ten or more counts support this clonotype. The genes are TRBV20-1 and TRBJ1-1; possibly TRBD1 for D (6 bases). Germline V gives CDR1 DFQATT, CDR2 SNEGSKA (reference sequence). V lost 5 bases and J lost 4, with 20 bases in between. The CDR3 length is 15 residues. The CDR3 is CSALVDSNFGTEAFF. CDR3 sequence (DNA): TGCAGTGCTCTTGTGGACAGTAACTTTGGCACTGAAGCTTTCTTT.

There are many counts of this clonotype. The chain uses TRBV7-8 and TRBJ2-7; 16 nucleotides align to TRBD2. This CDR3 comprises 17 residues. The V segment lost 4 bases and the J segment 6 bases; nucleotides outside the gene matches: 9. From germline, CDR1 is SGHVS and CDR2 FQNEAQ. Here the CDR3 reads CASSSGLAGGTFTEQYF. In DNA, the CDR3 is TGTGCCAGCAGCTCGGGACTAGCGGGAGGGACCTTCACCGAGCAGTACTTC.

This clonotype came up many times. The chain combines TRBV5-1 with TRBJ1-6, with D unclear. V lost 2 bases to trimming and J lost 12 bases, with 18 bases between them. The CDR3 is 15 amino acids. The germline gives CDR1 SGHRS, CDR2 YFSETQ. For the CDR3, the DNA is TGCGCCAGCAGCTTTCTTCCCGCTTATGGCGGACCCCTCCACTTT. Translation: CASSFLPAYGGPLHF.

This clonotype was seen many times. The chain couples TRBV7-2 to TRBJ2-3; 7 bases line up with TRBD2. The trim removed 1 base at V and 9 bases at J, leaving 16 bases unmatched. Germline V gene lookup returns CDR1 SGHTA and CDR2 FQGNSA. This CDR3 contains 17 residues. The CDR3 DNA reads TGTGCCAGCAGCTTAGTAGGTGGCGGGAGTGGCCGAACGACGCAGTATTTT. Its protein is CASSLVGGGSGRTTQYF.

This clonotype was observed many times. The rearrangement joins TRBV21-1 to TRBJ2-7; the table's D call, TRBD2, was not checked against the DNA. TRBV21-1 is recorded as a pseudogene. The CDR3 is made up of 18 amino acids. The CDR3 DNA follows: TGTGCCAGCAGCAAAAACGATAGCGGGAGTAGACTTTCCTACGAGCAGTACTTC. Translation gives CASSKNDSGSRLSYEQYF.

This clonotype was observed many times. The V and J genes are TRBV9 and TRBJ2-3, with D possibly matching TRBD2 (5 bases). This CDR3 is 17 amino acids long. Germline V gene data show CDR1 as SGDLS and CDR2 as YYNGEE. Deletions cut 6 bases from V and 2 bases from J, with 22 bases between. CDR3 DNA: TGTGCCAGCACCCCCGGGGTCTTCCTTACTCACACAGATACGCAGTATTTT. It yields the protein CASTPGVFLTHTDTQYF.

This clonotype was seen many times. The chain recombines TRBV5-1 with TRBJ2-3; D is ambiguous. This CDR3 is 15 amino acids long. V lost 0 bases, J lost 4 bases, and 12 bases lay in between. Germline CDR1 is SGHRS and CDR2 is YFSETQ. CDR3 nucleotide sequence: TGCGCCAGCAGCTTGGGTCTCCCAGCCCCAGATACGCAGTATTTT. Translating it yields CASSLGLPAPDTQYF.

This clonotype was detected many times. The chain joins TRBV7-3 to TRBJ2-3; 7 bases line up with TRBD2. Germline V gene sequence: CDR1 SGHTA, CDR2 FQGTGA. The V and J ends lost 2 bases and 2 bases, in that order; junction bases with no gene match: 4. This CDR3 region has 15 residues. The DNA for the CDR3 is TGTGCCAGCAGCTTAGGCGGGAGACTCACAGATACGCAGTATTTT. Residues: CASSLGGRLTDTQYF.

This clonotype has a count of ten or more. This chain links TRBV11-2 with TRBJ2-5; D is unresolved. Germline loops: CDR1 SGHAT, CDR2 FQNNGV. This CDR3 region has 14 residues. V lost 5 bases, J lost 2 bases, and 12 bases lay in between. CDR3 sequence: CASSPNRVQETQYF. CDR3 DNA sequence: TGTGCCAGCAGCCCCAACAGAGTTCAAGAGACCCAGTACTTC.

There are many counts of this clonotype. The chain joins TRBV20-1 to TRBJ2-7; 7 nucleotides agree with TRBD2. The junction had 11 bases not matched to a gene; V was cut back by 6 bases and J by 3 bases. Germline V CDR1 and CDR2: DFQATT, SNEGSKA (reference sequence). The CDR3 covers 14 residues. The CDR3 is CSARRASGSYEQYF. CDR3 in DNA: TGCAGTGCCCGAAGGGCTAGCGGCAGCTACGAGCAGTACTTC.